The 26 T cell receptor beta chains presented below share a single source sample, sequenced in a study of T cell changes during pregnancy in multiple sclerosis. Using immunoSEQ multiplex PCR, the repertoire was profiled, and TCRdb retains in-frame clones only, with some absent. The sample lists tens of thousands of clones; under 90% were seen once. The sample consisted of peripheral blood, taken after pregnancy. The source of these receptors is a female donor in good health, enrolled as a control in a pregnancy study.

The chain recombines TRBV7-2 with TRBJ2-2; possible D gene TRBD2, 5 bases. This CDR3 has 14 residues. Germline loops: CDR1 SGHTA, CDR2 FQGNSA. Trimming cost V 3 bases and J 4 bases, with 9 bases left between them. In nucleotides, the CDR3 is TGTGCCAGCAGCTTCAGTCGGGGCACCGGGGAGCTGTTTTTT. This translates into CASSFSRGTGELFF.

Ten or more counts support this clone. This chain joins TRBV7-2 and TRBJ2-7, with 13 nucleotides matching TRBD2. Germline values: CDR1 SGHTA, CDR2 FQGNSA. The CDR3 totals 16 residues. The V and J ends lost 5 bases and 2 bases, in that order; junction bases with no gene match: 6. The CDR3 sequence is CASSPSGTSGTYEQYF. Here the CDR3 DNA reads TGTGCCAGCAGCCCCAGTGGGACTAGCGGGACCTACGAGCAGTACTTC.

This clone was seen a few times. This sequence joins TRBV27 and TRBJ2-7; weak D call: TRBD2 (7 bases). V lost 3 bases to trimming and J lost 9 bases, with 18 bases between them. The germline CDR1 and CDR2 sequences are MNHEY and SMNVEV (reference sequence). The CDR3 runs 14 residues. The CDR3 region has the DNA TGTGCCAGCAGTTTCGGGGGGCCAGCTAATAGGCAGTACTTC. Translated, it gives CASSFGGPANRQYF.

The chain links TRBV6-1 to TRBJ2-7, with D perhaps matching TRBD2 (5 bases). The V and J ends lost 8 bases and 6 bases respectively, with 14 bases between them. This CDR3 region has 12 residues. From germline, CDR1 is MNHNS and CDR2 SASEGT. DNA for the CDR3: TGTGCCAGCTTGAGGTTCGGAGGCGAGCAGTACTTC. It codes for CASLRFGGEQYF.

The gene calls are TRBV9 and TRBJ2-5; 8 nucleotides agree with TRBD2. CDR1 SGDLS and CDR2 YYNGEE come from the germline V gene. There are 16 residues in the CDR3. V trimming: 0 bases; J trimming: 0 bases; junction bases outside the gene matches: 4. CDR3 DNA: TGTGCCAGCAGCGTAGGATCGGGGGGGTACCAAGAGACCCAGTACTTC. It specifies CASSVGSGGYQETQYF.

Written as DNA, the CDR3 is TGCAGTGCTACGACAGAATACGAGCAGTACTTC. This codes for CSATTEYEQYF. The V call is TRBV20-1, the J call TRBJ2-7; D may be TRBD1 (5 bases). This CDR3 is built from 11 residues. Between the trimmed V and J ends, which lost 4 bases and 4 bases, there was a span of 8 bases. Looked up from germline, CDR1 is DFQATT and CDR2 is SNEGSKA (reference sequence).

Remarks on this clone: The same CDR3 arises from other DNA sequences in this sample as well. This sequence joins TRBV7-9 and TRBJ2-7, with D possibly being TRBD1 (6 bases). V lost 4 bases and J lost 2, with 9 bases in between. Germline V gives CDR1 SEHNR, CDR2 FQNEAQ (reference sequence). There are 13 residues in the CDR3. CDR3 in amino acids: CASSSTGTYEQYF. CDR3 in DNA: TGTGCCAGCAGCTCAACAGGGACCTACGAGCAGTACTTC.

This chain connects TRBV18 to TRBJ2-4; TRBD2 is a possible D gene (5 bases). This CDR3 has 12 amino acids. V was clipped by 3 bases and J by 7 bases, with 7 bases between them. Germline CDR1 KGHSH, CDR2 LQKENI. The CDR3 loop reads CASSPDSNIQYF. In DNA, the CDR3 is TGTGCCAGCTCACCGGACTCTAACATTCAGTACTTC.

The chain joins TRBV7-9 to TRBJ1-1, with D possibly being TRBD1 (5 bases). Trimming shortened V by 4 bases and J by 5 bases, and 8 bases separated the two germline ends. This CDR3 has 12 amino acids. Germline V gene lookup returns CDR1 SEHNR and CDR2 FQNEAQ (reference sequence). CDR3 in amino acids: CASSWGGTEAFF. For the CDR3, the DNA is TGTGCCAGCAGCTGGGGGGGGACTGAAGCTTTCTTT.

V and J are TRBV30 and TRBJ2-2; TRBD2 matches 8 bases. The trim removed 3 bases at V and 2 bases at J, leaving 2 bases unmatched. CDR1 is GTSNPN and CDR2 is SVGIG in the germline V gene (reference sequence). There are 14 residues in the CDR3. CDR3 region: CAWRRGVNTGELFF. The CDR3 region has the DNA TGTGCCTGGAGGCGGGGGGTTAACACCGGGGAGCTGTTTTTT.

The J gene is TRBJ1-6, the V gene TRBV5-5; perhaps TRBD1 as D (5 bases). The CDR3 runs 13 residues. Germline loops: CDR1 SGHKS, CDR2 YYEKEE (reference sequence). V was trimmed by 3 bases and J by 8 bases, leaving 9 bases between them. In nucleotides, the CDR3 is TGTGCCAGCAGCTATACGGGGGATTCACCCCTCCACTTT. Residues: CASSYTGDSPLHF.

The chain is built from TRBV4-3 and TRBJ2-1; TRBD2 agrees at 13 bases. CDR1 is LGHNA, CDR2 YSLEER, per germline. The junction had 7 bases not matched to a gene; V was cut back by 0 bases and J by 2 bases. The CDR3 has 19 amino acids. The CDR3 DNA is TGCGCCAGCAGCCAAGATGGGACCGGGACTAGCGGGACCTACAATGAGCAGTTCTTC. The encoded protein is CASSQDGTGTSGTYNEQFF.

The rearrangement links TRBV10-3 to TRBJ2-1, with 9 bases matching TRBD2. The CDR3 totals 20 residues. The germline V gene has CDR1 ENHRY and CDR2 SYGVKD. V lost 3 bases to trimming and J lost 0 bases; unmatched junction nucleotides: 15. For the CDR3, the DNA is TGTGCCATCAGTGACCCCGGGGCTAGCGGGACCATGAGCTCCTACAATGAGCAGTTCTTC. Protein product: CAISDPGASGTMSSYNEQFF.

The chain employs TRBV30 and TRBJ1-1; D may be TRBD1 (5 bases). V was shortened by 7 bases and J by 7 bases, with 19 bases between the two germline ends. The CDR3 spans 13 residues. The V gene's germline CDR1 is GTSNPN and CDR2 SVGIG (reference sequence). Written as DNA, the CDR3 is TGTGCCTCCATAAGGGGTCAGGCCAGTGAAGCTTTCTTT. It is translated as CASIRGQASEAFF.

There are a few counts of this clone. The chain employs TRBV10-3 and TRBJ1-6; no definite D call. This CDR3 has 13 amino acids. V was pared by 10 bases and J by 6 bases, with 13 bases between. Per the germline V gene, CDR1 is ENHRY and CDR2 is SYGVKD. Here the CDR3 DNA reads TGTGCCACCCGAGGGAAGCCTAATTCACCCCTCCACTTT. This gives the protein CATRGKPNSPLHF.

This clone was seen a few times. CDR3 amino acids: CASSQDRGYTEAFF. In nucleotides, the CDR3 is TGCGCCAGCAGCCAAGATAGGGGGTACACTGAAGCTTTCTTT. J is TRBJ1-1 and V is TRBV4-3; tentative D call: TRBD1 (6 bases). The CDR3 covers 14 residues. V was pared by 0 bases and J by 3 bases, with 8 bases between. Germline CDR1 reads LGHNA; CDR2 reads YSLEER.

This rearrangement joins TRBV7-2 to TRBJ2-2; 8 bases align to TRBD2. The CDR3 is 15 residues long. V shed 2 bases, J shed 6 bases, and the junction held 5 bases outside the gene matches. Germline V CDR1 and CDR2: SGHTA, FQGNSA. CDR3 amino acids: CASSLTGGAAGELFF. The CDR3 nucleotides are TGTGCCAGCAGCTTAACGGGGGGGGCCGCCGGGGAGCTGTTTTTT. The variable domain in full, completed from reference TRBV7-2 and TRBJ2-2, reads GAGVSQSPSNKVTEKGKDVELRCDPISGHTALYWYRQSLGQGLEFLIYFQGNSAPDKSGLPSDRFSAERTGGSVSTLTIQRTQQEDSAVYLCASSLTGGAAGELFFGEGSRLTVL.

This chain uses TRBV11-3 with TRBJ1-2; 8 bases fit TRBD1. The ends lost 4 bases at V and 3 bases at J; junction bases unmatched: 7. This CDR3 region has 15 residues. In germline, CDR1 is SGHNT, CDR2 YENEEA. CDR3: CASSSGQGQYYGYTF. The CDR3 DNA reads as TGTGCCAGCAGCTCCGGACAGGGACAATACTATGGCTACACCTTC.

The rearrangement joins TRBV27 to TRBJ2-7, with 8 bases matching TRBD2. Germline loops: CDR1 MNHEY, CDR2 SMNVEV (reference sequence). The CDR3 contains 16 residues. Unmatched junction bases numbered 11, after V lost 7 bases and J lost 0 bases. The CDR3 region has the DNA TGTGCCAGCAAACCCTCTAGCGGGTCACACTCCTACGAGCAGTACTTC. Amino acids: CASKPSSGSHSYEQYF.

This clone was observed a few times. The chain carries TRBV5-1 and TRBJ1-2, with D hard to call. The CDR3 runs to 13 residues. Germline loops: CDR1 SGHRS, CDR2 YFSETQ. V gave up 2 bases and J gave up 8 bases, with 13 bases separating them. CDR3 sequence reads: CASSLSGDGGYTF. CDR3 DNA: TGCGCCAGCAGCTTATCGGGAGATGGGGGCTACACCTTC.

The V gene is TRBV15, the J gene TRBJ1-5; 7 bases match TRBD1. In germline, CDR1 is LNHNV, CDR2 YYDKDF (reference sequence). J was trimmed by 3 bases and V by 1 base; bases with no gene match: 3. The CDR3 loop spans 15 amino acids. The CDR3 DNA follows: TGTGCCACCAGCAGAGGGACAGGCTACAATCAGCCCCAGCATTTT. This gives the protein CATSRGTGYNQPQHF.

The chain employs TRBV10-1 and TRBJ2-3, with 11 bases that match TRBD1. J was trimmed by 4 bases and V by 0 bases; bases with no gene match: 3. Germline CDR1 WNHNN, CDR2 SYGVQD (reference sequence). The CDR3 length is 16 residues. CDR3 nucleotide sequence: TGCGCCAGCAGTGAGTCGGGACAGGGGGTTGCAGATACGCAGTATTTT. It is translated as CASSESGQGVADTQYF.

V is TRBV30 and J is TRBJ1-2, with a tentative D call TRBD1 (6 bases). The CDR3 is made up of 12 amino acids. V lost 3 bases and J lost 8, with 13 bases in between. Germline V lookup: CDR1 GTSNPN, CDR2 SVGIG (reference sequence). The CDR3 reads CAWRDSRFGYTF. For the CDR3, the DNA is TGTGCCTGGAGGGACAGTAGGTTCGGCTACACCTTC.

The gene calls are TRBV10-2 and TRBJ2-3; 8 bases are a match to TRBD2. Trimming cost V 2 bases and J 8 bases; bases outside gene matches: 6. Germline CDR1 reads WSHSY; CDR2 reads SAAADI. The CDR3 loop spans 14 amino acids. CDR3 DNA sequence: TGCGCCAGCAGTGAGCTTAGCGGGGTGGGTACGCAGTATTTT. This gives the protein CASSELSGVGTQYF.

The gene calls are TRBV11-2 and TRBJ1-5, with a tentative D call TRBD1 (5 bases). With 6 bases removed from V and 1 base from J, the gap between germline ends came to 7 bases. CDR1 and CDR2 (germline): SGHAT, FQNNGV. The CDR3 covers 13 residues. The CDR3 nucleotides are TGTGCCAGCAGTCAGGGAAGCAATCAGCCCCAGCATTTT. This gives the protein CASSQGSNQPQHF.

This chain uses TRBV7-9 with TRBJ2-7; 9 nucleotides align to TRBD2. The CDR3 contains 14 residues. Losses at the gene ends were 3 bases for V and 0 bases for J; bases not matched to a gene: 0. Germline V CDR1 and CDR2: SEHNR, FQNEAQ (reference sequence). CDR3 loop: CASSFSGSSYEQYF. The CDR3 nucleotides are TGTGCCAGCAGCTTTAGCGGGAGCTCCTACGAGCAGTACTTC.